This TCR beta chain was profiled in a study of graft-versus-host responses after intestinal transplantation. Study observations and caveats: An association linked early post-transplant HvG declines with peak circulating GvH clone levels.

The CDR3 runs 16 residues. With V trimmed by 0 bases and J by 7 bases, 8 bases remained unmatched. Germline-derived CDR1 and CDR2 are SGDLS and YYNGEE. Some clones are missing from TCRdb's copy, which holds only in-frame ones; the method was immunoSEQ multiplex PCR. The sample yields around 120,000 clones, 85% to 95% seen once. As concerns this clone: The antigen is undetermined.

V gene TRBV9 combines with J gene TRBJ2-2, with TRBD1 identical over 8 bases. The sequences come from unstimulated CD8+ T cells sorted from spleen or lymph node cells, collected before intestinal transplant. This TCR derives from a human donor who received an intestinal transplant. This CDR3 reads CASSVVAGGINGELFF. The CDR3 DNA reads TGTGCCAGCAGCGTAGTGGCAGGGGGCATCAACGGGGAGCTGTTTTTT. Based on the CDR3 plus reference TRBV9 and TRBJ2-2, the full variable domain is DSGVTQTPKHLITATGQRVTLRCSPRSGDLSVYWYQQSLDQGLQFLIQYYNGEERAKGNILERFSAQQFPDLHSELNLSSLELGDSALYFCASSVVAGGINGELFFGEGSRLTVL.